These 17 T cell receptor beta chains came from one sample sequenced in a study of blood T cells in healthy people across ages. A J-beta primer mix and a sample-barcoded 5' primer were used in a second PCR of about 7 to 12 cycles. TCRdb fed the 5' RACE reads into MiXCR, producing one record per CDR3 protein. The sample holds about 1.4 million distinct CDR3 sequences, 59% seen once. The sample taken for sequencing was blood. The receptors stem from a young man in good health.

This clonotype was counted between two and nine times. This chain joins TRBV6-5 and TRBJ2-3; the match to TRBD2 covers 9 bases. The CDR3 totals 13 residues. Germline CDR1 reads MNHEY; CDR2 reads SVGAGI. V gave up 8 bases and J gave up 4 bases; unmatched junction bases: 4. The CDR3 reads CASGAGGPDTQYF. DNA of the CDR3: TGTGCCAGCGGGGCGGGGGGGCCAGATACGCAGTATTTT.

The chain combines TRBV20-1 with TRBJ2-5, with TRBD2 matching 9 bases. Germline loops: CDR1 DFQATT, CDR2 SNEGSKA (reference sequence). The junction had 16 bases not matched to a gene; V was cut back by 3 bases and J by 2 bases. This CDR3 region has 18 residues. The CDR3: CSASGRWGNLAGQETQYF. The CDR3 nucleotides read TGCAGTGCTAGCGGCCGGTGGGGGAATCTAGCGGGACAAGAGACCCAGTACTTC.

This clonotype was recorded a few times. The chain has TRBV20-1 and TRBJ2-1; tentatively, D is TRBD2 (6 bases). The CDR3 has 15 residues. The germline V and J ends were trimmed by 2 bases and 1 base, with 12 bases remaining between them. CDR1 is DFQATT and CDR2 is SNEGSKA in the germline V gene (reference sequence). The DNA of the CDR3 is TGCAGTGCTAGAACGGGGCGGGGTTCCTACAATGAGCAGTTCTTC. Residues: CSARTGRGSYNEQFF.

The rearrangement uses TRBV7-6 and TRBJ2-3; weak D call: TRBD2 (5 bases). CDR1 SGHVS and CDR2 FNYEAQ come from the germline V gene. The ends were cut back, 2 bases at V and 2 bases at J, with 17 bases in the middle. The CDR3 has 17 residues. CDR3 protein: CASSLYRASTYTDTQYF. Here the CDR3 DNA reads TGTGCCAGCAGCTTATATCGGGCTAGCACCTACACAGATACGCAGTATTTT.

The CDR3 nucleotides read TGTGCCAGCAGCCCAGGGAGCGTAGTTTATGGCTACACCTTC. It specifies CASSPGSVVYGYTF. The chain carries TRBV6-5 and TRBJ1-2, with D maybe TRBD1 (5 bases). CDR3 length equals 14 residues. Between the trimmed V and J ends, which lost 6 bases and 5 bases, there was a span of 16 bases. In germline, CDR1 is MNHEY, CDR2 SVGAGI.

The chain joins TRBV6-2 or TRBV6-3 to TRBJ1-2; 9 nucleotides line up with TRBD1. The CDR3 extends over 16 amino acids. Germline V gene lookup returns CDR1 MNHEY and CDR2 SVGEGT. V lost 10 bases to trimming and J lost 4 bases; unmatched junction nucleotides: 16. CDR3 amino acids: CATHGTGRNDGYGYTF. CDR3 sequence (DNA): TGTGCCACCCACGGGACAGGGCGGAATGACGGCTATGGCTACACCTTC.

This rearrangement joins TRBV7-2 to TRBJ2-6; maybe TRBD1 (6 bases). V gave up 5 bases and J gave up 0 bases, with 23 bases separating them. Germline V gene sequence: CDR1 SGHTA, CDR2 FQGNSA. This CDR3 spans 20 amino acids. Here the CDR3 DNA reads TGTGCCAGCAGCCCCAGCAACAGGGAAAGATTTGTCTCTGGGGCCAACGTCCTGACTTTC. Protein sequence: CASSPSNRERFVSGANVLTF.

The rearrangement joins TRBV9 to TRBJ1-6; D is possibly TRBD1 (5 bases). V gave up 0 bases and J gave up 8 bases, with 12 bases separating them. CDR1 is SGDLS, CDR2 YYNGEE, per germline. The CDR3 totals 15 residues. The CDR3 DNA is TGTGCCAGCAGCGTAGAGGGGATCAGCGATTCACCCCTCCACTTT. Protein: CASSVEGISDSPLHF.

This clonotype occurred a few times. The DNA of the CDR3 is TGTGCCAGGATGGACAGTCATAAAAACTATGGCTACACCTTC. Protein product: CARMDSHKNYGYTF. V usage is TRBV27 and J usage is TRBJ1-2, with D possibly matching TRBD1 (6 bases). V was shortened by 9 bases and J by 2 bases, with 16 bases between the two germline ends. The CDR3 has 14 residues. Germline V lookup: CDR1 MNHEY, CDR2 SMNVEV (reference sequence).

This chain links TRBV28 with TRBJ2-7; weak D call: TRBD2 (5 bases). Trimming cost V 5 bases and J 3 bases, with 14 bases left between them. Germline CDR1 MDHEN, CDR2 SYDVKM. The CDR3 runs to 14 residues. The CDR3 reads CASSRAGKDYEQYF. For the CDR3, the DNA is TGTGCCAGCAGTCGTGCGGGTAAGGACTACGAGCAGTACTTC.

This rearrangement joins TRBV20-1 to TRBJ2-1; 9 bases agree with TRBD1. V lost 0 bases and J lost 10; bases outside the gene matches: 10. The germline CDR1 and CDR2 sequences are DFQATT and SNEGSKA (reference sequence). The CDR3 contains 15 residues. The chain's CDR3 is CSAREPGTGGMEQFF. The CDR3, as DNA: TGCAGTGCTAGAGAACCGGGCACAGGGGGCATGGAGCAGTTCTTC.

The V and J genes are TRBV9 and TRBJ2-5, with 8 bases fitting TRBD2. The DNA end is a closer match to TRBJ2-7, so the J assignment may be wrong. Per germline, CDR1 SGDLS and CDR2 YYNGEE. CDR3 length: 15 residues. This CDR3 is CASSTDSGIKREQYF. The CDR3, as DNA: TGTGCCAGCAGCACCGATAGCGGGATTAAGCGCGAGCAGTACTTC.

The chain is built from TRBV27 and TRBJ2-7; 7 nucleotides agree with TRBD1. The CDR3 has 17 residues. J lost 3 bases, V lost 2 bases, and 13 bases had no gene match. Germline CDR1 is MNHEY and CDR2 is SMNVEV (reference sequence). The CDR3 nucleotides read TGTGCCAGCAGTTTAGGAAGACAGGGACCTATTCGCTACGAGCAGTACTTC. It is translated as CASSLGRQGPIRYEQYF.

The rearrangement uses TRBV5-8 and TRBJ1-2, with TRBD1 as a possible D gene (5 bases). Germline values: CDR1 SGHTS, CDR2 YDEGEE. The CDR3 is made up of 14 amino acids. Trimming took off 4 bases at V and 8 bases at J, with 18 bases between the two ends. CDR3 loop: CASSTDTFQGGYTF. Here the CDR3 DNA reads TGTGCCAGCAGCACGGACACGTTCCAGGGAGGCTACACCTTC.

The rearrangement links TRBV27 to TRBJ1-5; 9 bases align to TRBD1. Germline CDR1 and CDR2: MNHEY and SMNVEV (reference sequence). V was clipped by 6 bases and J by 7 bases; unmatched bases: 10. The CDR3 consists of 15 residues. The CDR3 loop is CASRVTGGGWQPQHF. The CDR3 DNA sequence: TGTGCCAGCAGGGTTACAGGGGGCGGATGGCAGCCCCAGCATTTT.

The chain joins TRBV27 to TRBJ2-3; 7 bases align to TRBD1. CDR3 length equals 17 residues. Germline loops: CDR1 MNHEY, CDR2 SMNVEV (reference sequence). Germline trimming cut 5 bases from V and 6 bases from J; bases unmatched to any gene: 17. The CDR3 region is CASSDRPGTAYADTQYF. The DNA of the CDR3 is TGTGCCAGCAGTGACCGCCCCGGGACAGCTTATGCGGATACGCAGTATTTT.

J is TRBJ2-1 and V is TRBV5-1, with D unclear. Per germline, CDR1 SGHRS and CDR2 YFSETQ. The V end was cut by 0 bases, the J end by 5 bases, with 12 bases between. CDR3 length: 15 residues. DNA of the CDR3: TGCGCCAGCAGCTTGGGTCCATTCTCAGACAATGAGCAGTTCTTC. Its protein product is CASSLGPFSDNEQFF.